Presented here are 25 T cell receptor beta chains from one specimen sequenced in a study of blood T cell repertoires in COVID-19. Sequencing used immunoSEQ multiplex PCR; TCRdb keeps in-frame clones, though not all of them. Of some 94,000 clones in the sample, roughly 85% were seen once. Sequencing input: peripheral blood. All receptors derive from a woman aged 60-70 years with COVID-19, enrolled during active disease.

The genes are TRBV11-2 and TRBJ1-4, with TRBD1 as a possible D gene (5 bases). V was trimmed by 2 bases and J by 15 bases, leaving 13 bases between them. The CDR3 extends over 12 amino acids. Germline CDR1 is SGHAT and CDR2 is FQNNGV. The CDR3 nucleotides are TGTGCCAGCAGCTTAATACCAGGGCCCTTGTTTTTT. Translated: CASSLIPGPLFF.

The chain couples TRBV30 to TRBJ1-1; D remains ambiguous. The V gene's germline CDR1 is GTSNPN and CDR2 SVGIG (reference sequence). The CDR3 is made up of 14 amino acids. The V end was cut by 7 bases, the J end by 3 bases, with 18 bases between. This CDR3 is CASNRDLYYTEAFF. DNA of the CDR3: TGTGCCTCAAACCGGGATCTATACTACACTGAAGCTTTCTTT.

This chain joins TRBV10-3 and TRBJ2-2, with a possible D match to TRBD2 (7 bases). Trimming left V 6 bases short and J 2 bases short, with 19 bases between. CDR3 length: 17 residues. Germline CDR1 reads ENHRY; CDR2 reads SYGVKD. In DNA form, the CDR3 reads TGTGCCATCAGGAGCCCCCTGGCGGGGGCCAACACCGGGGAGCTGTTTTTT. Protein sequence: CAIRSPLAGANTGELFF.

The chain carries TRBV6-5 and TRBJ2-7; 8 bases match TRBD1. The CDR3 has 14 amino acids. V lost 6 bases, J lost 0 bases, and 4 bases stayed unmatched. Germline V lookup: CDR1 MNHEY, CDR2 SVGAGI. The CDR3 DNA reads TGTGCCAGCAGGTGGACAGGGACCTCCTACGAGCAGTACTTC. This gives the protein CASRWTGTSYEQYF.

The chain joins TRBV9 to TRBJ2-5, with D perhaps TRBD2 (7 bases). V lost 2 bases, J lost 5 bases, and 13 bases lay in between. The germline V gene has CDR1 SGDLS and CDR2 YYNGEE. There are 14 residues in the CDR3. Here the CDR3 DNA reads TGTGCCAGCAGCGTTGCGGGGGCGTTGGAGACCCAGTACTTC. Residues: CASSVAGALETQYF. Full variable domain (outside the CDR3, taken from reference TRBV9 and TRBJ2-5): DSGVTQTPKHLITATGQRVTLRCSPRSGDLSVYWYQQSLDQGLQFLIQYYNGEERAKGNILERFSAQQFPDLHSELNLSSLELGDSALYFCASSVAGALETQYFGPGTRLLVL.

The CDR3 is CASLSGSGNQPQHF. CDR3 nucleotides: TGTGCCAGCCTCTCGGGTTCCGGCAATCAGCCCCAGCATTTT. This sequence joins TRBV28 and TRBJ1-5; D gene uncertain. The CDR3 is 14 residues long. Trimming took off 8 bases at V and 2 bases at J, with 13 bases between the two ends. The germline gives CDR1 MDHEN, CDR2 SYDVKM.

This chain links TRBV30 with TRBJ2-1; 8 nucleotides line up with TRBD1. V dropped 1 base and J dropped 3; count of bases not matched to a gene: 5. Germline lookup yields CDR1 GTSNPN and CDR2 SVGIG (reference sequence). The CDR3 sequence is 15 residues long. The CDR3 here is CAWSAGQGFYNEQFF. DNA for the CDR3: TGTGCCTGGAGTGCAGGACAGGGTTTCTACAATGAGCAGTTCTTC.

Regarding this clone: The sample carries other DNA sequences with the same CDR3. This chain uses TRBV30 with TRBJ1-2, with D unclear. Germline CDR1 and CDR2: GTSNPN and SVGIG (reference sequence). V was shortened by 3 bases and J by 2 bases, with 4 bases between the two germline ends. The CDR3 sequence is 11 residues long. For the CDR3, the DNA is TGTGCCTGGAGCTCCAACTATGGCTACACCTTC. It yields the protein CAWSSNYGYTF.

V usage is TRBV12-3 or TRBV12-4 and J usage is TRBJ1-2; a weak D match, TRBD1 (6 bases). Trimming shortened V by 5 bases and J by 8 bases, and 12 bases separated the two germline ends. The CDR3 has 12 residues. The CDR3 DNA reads TGTGCCAGCAGTCGGGACAACCGAGGCTACACCTTC. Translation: CASSRDNRGYTF.

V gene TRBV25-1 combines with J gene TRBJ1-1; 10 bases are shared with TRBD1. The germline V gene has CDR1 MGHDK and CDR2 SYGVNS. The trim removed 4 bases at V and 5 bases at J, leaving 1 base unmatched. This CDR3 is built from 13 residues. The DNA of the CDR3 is TGTGCCAGCAGTGGGACAGGGGGGACTGAAGCTTTCTTT. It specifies CASSGTGGTEAFF.

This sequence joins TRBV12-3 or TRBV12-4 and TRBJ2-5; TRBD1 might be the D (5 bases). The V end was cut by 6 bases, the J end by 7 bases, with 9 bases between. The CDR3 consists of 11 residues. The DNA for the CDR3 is TGTGCCAGCAGAGCTCAGGGGACCCAGTACTTC. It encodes CASRAQGTQYF.

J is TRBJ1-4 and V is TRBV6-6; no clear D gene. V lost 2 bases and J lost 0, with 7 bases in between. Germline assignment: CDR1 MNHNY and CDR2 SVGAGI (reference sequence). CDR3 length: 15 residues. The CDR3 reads CASSYRDSTNEKLFF. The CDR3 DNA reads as TGTGCCAGCAGTTACCGAGACTCAACTAATGAAAAACTGTTTTTT.

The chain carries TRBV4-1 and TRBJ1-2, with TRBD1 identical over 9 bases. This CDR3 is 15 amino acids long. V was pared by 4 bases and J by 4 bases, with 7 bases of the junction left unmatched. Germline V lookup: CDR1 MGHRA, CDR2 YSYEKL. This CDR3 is CASSLRDRDRYGYTF. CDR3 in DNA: TGCGCCAGCAGCCTCCGGGACAGGGACCGCTATGGCTACACCTTC.

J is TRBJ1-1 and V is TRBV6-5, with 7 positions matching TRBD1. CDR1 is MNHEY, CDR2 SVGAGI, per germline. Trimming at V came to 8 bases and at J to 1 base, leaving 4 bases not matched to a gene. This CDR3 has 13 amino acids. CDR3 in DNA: TGTGCCAGCGTAAGGACAGGGAACACTGAAGCTTTCTTT. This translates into CASVRTGNTEAFF.

This chain's CDR3 is CASSTYGGTEAFF. The CDR3 nucleotides are TGTGCCAGCAGTACTTATGGCGGCACTGAAGCTTTCTTT. The chain couples TRBV2 to TRBJ1-1; D is ambiguous. The CDR3 length is 13 residues. Germline-derived CDR1 and CDR2 are SNHLY and FYNNEI. V was clipped by 5 bases and J by 4 bases, with 11 bases between them.

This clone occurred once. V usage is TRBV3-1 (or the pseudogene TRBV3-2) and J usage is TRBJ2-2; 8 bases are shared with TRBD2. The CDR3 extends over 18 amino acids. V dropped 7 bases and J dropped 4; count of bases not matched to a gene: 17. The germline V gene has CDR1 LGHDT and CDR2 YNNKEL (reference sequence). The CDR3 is CASTFHGGLVFSTGELFF. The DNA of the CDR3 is TGTGCCAGCACCTTTCATGGGGGACTAGTCTTTTCCACCGGGGAGCTGTTTTTT.

The chain's CDR3 is CASNRDFGYGYTF. CDR3 bases: TGTGCCAGCAACAGGGATTTCGGCTATGGCTACACCTTC. The V gene is TRBV7-9, the J gene TRBJ1-2; a weak D match, TRBD1 (6 bases). The CDR3 is made up of 13 amino acids. Per germline, CDR1 SEHNR and CDR2 FQNEAQ (reference sequence). V gave up 7 bases and J gave up 4 bases, with 13 bases separating them.

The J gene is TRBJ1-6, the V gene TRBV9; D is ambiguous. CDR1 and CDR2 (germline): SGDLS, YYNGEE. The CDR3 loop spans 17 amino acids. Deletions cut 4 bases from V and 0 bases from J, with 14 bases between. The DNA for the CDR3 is TGTGCCAGCAGCCTCGACAAACCGAGCTCCTATAATTCACCCCTCCACTTT. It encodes CASSLDKPSSYNSPLHF. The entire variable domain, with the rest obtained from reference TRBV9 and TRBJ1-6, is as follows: DSGVTQTPKHLITATGQRVTLRCSPRSGDLSVYWYQQSLDQGLQFLIQYYNGEERAKGNILERFSAQQFPDLHSELNLSSLELGDSALYFCASSLDKPSSYNSPLHFGNGTRLTVT.

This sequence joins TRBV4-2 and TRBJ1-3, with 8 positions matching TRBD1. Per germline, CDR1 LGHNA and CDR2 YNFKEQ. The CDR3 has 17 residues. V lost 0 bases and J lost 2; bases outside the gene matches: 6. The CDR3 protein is CASSQDQAGGPGNTIYF. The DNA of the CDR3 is TGTGCCAGCAGCCAAGATCAGGCAGGGGGCCCTGGAAACACCATATATTTT.

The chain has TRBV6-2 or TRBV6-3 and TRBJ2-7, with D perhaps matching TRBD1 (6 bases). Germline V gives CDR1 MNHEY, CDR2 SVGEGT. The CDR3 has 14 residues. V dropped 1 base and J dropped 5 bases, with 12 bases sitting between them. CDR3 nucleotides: TGTGCCAGCAGTTACTTCGTTGGGGGCCACGAGCAGTACTTC. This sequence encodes CASSYFVGGHEQYF.

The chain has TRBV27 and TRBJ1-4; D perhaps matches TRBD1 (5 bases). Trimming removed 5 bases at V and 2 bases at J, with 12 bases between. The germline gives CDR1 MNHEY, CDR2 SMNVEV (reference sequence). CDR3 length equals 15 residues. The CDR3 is CASSPSPGTNEKLFF. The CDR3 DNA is TGTGCCAGCAGTCCCTCCCCAGGGACTAATGAAAAACTGTTTTTT.

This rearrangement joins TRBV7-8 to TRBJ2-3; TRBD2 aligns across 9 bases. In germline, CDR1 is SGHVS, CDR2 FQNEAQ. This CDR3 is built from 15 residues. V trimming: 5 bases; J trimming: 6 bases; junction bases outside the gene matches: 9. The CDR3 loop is CASSVTRGGRDTQYF. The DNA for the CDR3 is TGTGCCAGCAGCGTTACGCGGGGGGGCCGGGATACGCAGTATTTT.

In DNA, the CDR3 is TGTGCCAGCAGTTGGGGGCGCTCCTACGAGCAGTACTTC. Translated: CASSWGRSYEQYF. V is TRBV6-2 or TRBV6-3 and J is TRBJ2-7; a weak D match, TRBD1 (6 bases). The CDR3 length is 13 residues. Germline CDR1 and CDR2: MNHEY and SVGEGT. Trimming shortened V by 4 bases and J by 0 bases, and 7 bases separated the two germline ends.

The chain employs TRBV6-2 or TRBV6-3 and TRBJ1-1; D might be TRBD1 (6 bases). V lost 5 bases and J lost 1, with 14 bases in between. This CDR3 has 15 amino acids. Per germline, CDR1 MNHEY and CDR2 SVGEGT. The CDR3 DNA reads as TGTGCCAGCAGTAAGGGCACAGGGAAGAACACTGAAGCTTTCTTT. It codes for CASSKGTGKNTEAFF.

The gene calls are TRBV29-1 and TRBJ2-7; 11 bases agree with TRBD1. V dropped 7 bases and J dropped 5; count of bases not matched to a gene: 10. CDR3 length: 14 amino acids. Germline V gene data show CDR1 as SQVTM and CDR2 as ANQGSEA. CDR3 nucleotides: TGCAGCGCCTCGGACAGGGGGCCTTTCAACGAGCAGTACTTC. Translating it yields CSASDRGPFNEQYF.